These 19 T cell receptor beta chains came from one sample sequenced in a study of shared clonotypes between healthy human individuals. Using immunoSEQ multiplex PCR, the repertoire was profiled, and TCRdb retains in-frame clones only, with some absent. Of more than 1.2 million clones listed, roughly 98.5% are singletons. The specimen sequenced was naive CD4+ T cells sorted from blood. Subset indicated: CD45RA+ positively selected. These receptors were collected from a man aged 25 to 40 in good health.

This chain connects TRBV10-1 to TRBJ1-1; 8 bases are a match to TRBD1. The J segment lost 2 bases and the V segment lost 3 bases, leaving 17 bases of the junction unmatched. The germline CDR1 and CDR2 sequences are WNHNN and SYGVQD (reference sequence). CDR3 length equals 19 residues. In nucleotides, the CDR3 is TGCGCCAGCAGTGAAGAAGCCGGACAGGGCTACGGGATTAACACTGAAGCTTTCTTT. It translates to CASSEEAGQGYGINTEAFF.

The chain has TRBV30 and TRBJ1-4, with TRBD1 matching 7 bases. This CDR3 spans 15 amino acids. V shed 1 base, J shed 7 bases, and the junction held 9 bases outside the gene matches. Germline CDR1 reads GTSNPN; CDR2 reads SVGIG (reference sequence). CDR3 amino acids: CAWSEKRGLGEKLFF. The CDR3 bases are TGTGCCTGGAGTGAGAAAAGGGGGCTGGGTGAAAAACTGTTTTTT.

A note on this clone: Sequence at one end of the junction differs from germline and may be a read error. The chain carries TRBV29-1 and TRBJ1-1; tentative D call: TRBD1 (6 bases). Germline CDR1 is SQVTM and CDR2 is ANQGSEA. There are 13 residues in the CDR3. The DNA of the CDR3 is TGCAGCGTTGAGCGGGACATAATTATTGAAGGTTTCTTT. This translates into CSVERDIIIEGFF.

J is TRBJ2-1 and V is TRBV11-2; 10 nucleotides agree with TRBD2. V was clipped by 0 bases and J by 5 bases; unmatched bases: 10. The CDR3 covers 18 residues. CDR1 is SGHAT, CDR2 FQNNGV, per germline. The CDR3 nucleotides read TGTGCCAGCAGCTTAGATGGGTGGATCCTAGCGGGAGACAATGAGCAGTTCTTC. As protein: CASSLDGWILAGDNEQFF.

The chain joins TRBV6-1 to TRBJ1-1; 8 bases match TRBD1. J lost 1 base, V lost 2 bases, and 3 bases had no gene match. The germline V gene encodes CDR1 MNHNS and CDR2 SASEGT. The CDR3 extends over 15 amino acids. CDR3 in DNA: TGTGCCAGCAGTGAAACGGGGACAGGGAACACTGAAGCTTTCTTT. Translating gives CASSETGTGNTEAFF.

This chain links TRBV5-5 with TRBJ1-3; D not resolved. This CDR3 comprises 14 residues. The germline V gene encodes CDR1 SGHKS and CDR2 YYEKEE (reference sequence). V lost 1 base and J 5 bases, leaving 10 bases between the germline ends. CDR3 DNA: TGTGCCAGCAGCTTGCGGGATGAACGAAACACCATATATTTT. Its translation: CASSLRDERNTIYF.

This clone was detected once. The chain combines TRBV23-1 with TRBJ1-5; 11 bases are a match to TRBD1. TRBV23-1 is an ORF, with its function uncertain. The CDR3 loop spans 16 amino acids. Trimming cost V 2 bases and J 7 bases; bases outside gene matches: 7. CDR3 nucleotide sequence: TGCGCCAGCAGTCAAGAGGACAGGGGGCTTGGGCAGCCCCAGCATTTT. It encodes CASSQEDRGLGQPQHF.

V and J are TRBV5-4 and TRBJ2-3; 11 positions match TRBD2. V was pared by 3 bases and J by 5 bases, with 8 bases of the junction left unmatched. The CDR3 spans 16 residues. CDR1 SGHNT and CDR2 YYREEE come from the germline V gene (reference sequence). In nucleotides, the CDR3 is TGTGCCAGCAGCTCTACTAGCGGGAGATCGGGAGATACGCAGTATTTT. This translates into CASSSTSGRSGDTQYF. The complete variable domain, with remaining parts taken from reference TRBV5-4 and TRBJ2-3, reads ETGVTQSPTHLIKTRGQQVTLRCSSQSGHNTVSWYQQALGQGPQFIFQYYREEENGRGNFPPRFSGLQFPNYSSELNVNALELDDSALYLCASSSTSGRSGDTQYFGPGTRLTVL.

This chain's CDR3 is CSAREHNEQFF. CDR3 DNA: TGCAGTGCTAGGGAACACAATGAGCAGTTCTTC. This chain connects TRBV20-1 to TRBJ2-1; no clear D. V was clipped by 3 bases and J by 5 bases, with 5 bases between them. The CDR3 is made up of 11 amino acids. Germline lookup yields CDR1 DFQATT and CDR2 SNEGSKA (reference sequence).

The rearrangement links TRBV5-1 to TRBJ1-5; 9 bases align to TRBD1. The CDR3 length is 15 residues. Germline CDR1 SGHRS, CDR2 YFSETQ. Unmatched junction bases numbered 4, after V lost 5 bases and J lost 1 base. The CDR3 protein is CASRPGTGSNQPQHF. The DNA of the CDR3 is TGCGCCAGCAGGCCCGGGACAGGGAGCAATCAGCCCCAGCATTTT.

The chain uses TRBV7-2 and TRBJ1-5; D is ambiguous. The length of the CDR3 is 12 residues. V lost 0 bases to trimming and J lost 6 bases, with 3 bases between them. Per germline, CDR1 SGHTA and CDR2 FQGNSA. CDR3 region: CASSLAAQPQHF. The CDR3 DNA reads as TGTGCCAGCAGCTTAGCGGCTCAGCCCCAGCATTTT.

The chain uses TRBV7-2 and TRBJ2-7, with 10 bases identical to TRBD2. CDR3 length: 14 residues. Germline CDR1 and CDR2: SGHTA and FQGNSA. Trimming at V came to 3 bases and at J to 5 bases, leaving 4 bases not matched to a gene. The CDR3 DNA reads TGTGCCAGCAGCTTCCCTAGCGGGAGTGACGAGCAGTACTTC. This translates into CASSFPSGSDEQYF.

As concerns this clone: At one of its ends the junction is not consistent with the germline gene, which may arise from a read error. The chain joins TRBV27 to TRBJ2-7; the match to TRBD1 covers 8 bases. The CDR3 spans 18 residues. Germline assignment: CDR1 MNHEY and CDR2 SMNVEV (reference sequence). In nucleotides, the CDR3 is TGTGCCAGCAGTTTATTTTTTTTGCTCGGACAGGGCTCCCACGAGCAGTACTTC. Amino acid sequence: CASSLFFLLGQGSHEQYF.

To note about this clone: Other DNA sequences in the sample encode the same CDR3. The chain uses TRBV28 and TRBJ2-7; perhaps D is TRBD1 or TRBD2 (5 bases each). V shed 6 bases and J shed 4 bases, with 16 bases lying between them. CDR1 is MDHEN and CDR2 is SYDVKM in the germline V gene. This CDR3 comprises 14 residues. CDR3 DNA: TGTGCCAGCAGCCTACCGGGACGGGCATACGAGCAGTACTTC. It translates to CASSLPGRAYEQYF.

Points on this clone: Additional DNA sequences in this sample encode the identical CDR3. The chain has TRBV29-1 and TRBJ2-2; D is undetermined. Germline CDR1 and CDR2: SQVTM and ANQGSEA. This CDR3 contains 11 residues. V lost 5 bases, J lost 1 base, and 2 bases lay in between. CDR3 DNA sequence: TGCAGCGTTAGGAACACCGGGGAGCTGTTTTTT. Its protein product is CSVRNTGELFF.

The chain links TRBV14 to TRBJ2-3; D is possibly TRBD2 (5 bases). Trimming took off 3 bases at V and 0 bases at J, with 13 bases between the two ends. Germline V gene lookup returns CDR1 SGHDN and CDR2 FVKESK. The CDR3 runs 16 residues. DNA of the CDR3: TGTGCCAGCAGCCACTACCGTAGCGTTAGCACAGATACGCAGTATTTT. This encodes CASSHYRSVSTDTQYF.

This clone was detected once. This sequence joins TRBV5-1 and TRBJ2-3, with a possible D match to TRBD1 (5 bases). CDR1 and CDR2 from the germline V gene are SGHRS and YFSETQ. Trimming removed 1 base at V and 8 bases at J, with 11 bases between. The length of the CDR3 is 13 residues. CDR3 sequence (DNA): TGCGCCAGCAGCTTGCGAGCGCAGGGTACGCAGTATTTT. It is translated as CASSLRAQGTQYF. Using reference TRBV5-1 and TRBJ2-3 for the parts outside the CDR3, the full variable domain is KAGVTQTPRYLIKTRGQQVTLSCSPISGHRSVSWYQQTPGQGLQFLFEYFSETQRNKGNFPGRFSGRQFSNSRSEMNVSTLELGDSALYLCASSLRAQGTQYFGPGTRLTVL.

The rearrangement joins TRBV10-1 to TRBJ2-1; 8 bases are shared with TRBD2. CDR1 is WNHNN, CDR2 SYGVQD, per germline (reference sequence). V was clipped by 4 bases and J by 9 bases; unmatched bases: 8. CDR3 length: 14 residues. The CDR3 reads CASSAGAGVAEQFF. The CDR3 bases are TGCGCCAGCAGTGCGGGAGCGGGAGTGGCTGAGCAGTTCTTC.

In this sample, this clone turned up once. The chain couples TRBV5-1 to TRBJ2-2; 10 nucleotides align to TRBD1. Germline V gene sequence: CDR1 SGHRS, CDR2 YFSETQ. The CDR3 extends over 18 amino acids. V was clipped by 0 bases and J by 6 bases; unmatched bases: 11. The CDR3 spells CASSLGQGAKIFSGELFF. The CDR3 region has the DNA TGCGCCAGCAGCTTGGGACAGGGGGCGAAAATCTTTTCCGGGGAGCTGTTTTTT.